Listed below are T cell receptor beta chains from one sample, sequenced in a study of blood T cell repertoires in COVID-19. Profiling relied on immunoSEQ multiplex PCR, and the TCRdb table lists in-frame clones only, not all of them. The data show under 400,000 clones, 65% to 90% seen once. Input material: PBMCs or T cells enriched from blood (not recorded which). The receptors come from a woman between 35 and 50 years old with acute COVID-19. CDR3s include the opening cysteine and the closing phenylalanine or tryptophan. D genes are given only for firm matches. A row's size may be missing; if present it is once, few, many or a size class.

d_call j_call v_call clone_size cdr3_nt cdr3_aa
NA TRBJ2-3 TRBV6-5 few TGTGCCGGCGCGACTAGTCACCAGGGCACAGATACGCAGTATTTT CAGATSHQGTDTQYF
NA TRBJ2-7 TRBV7-2 NA TGTGCCAGCAGCTTGGGGCACAGCTCCTACGAGCAGTACTTC CASSLGHSSYEQYF
TRBD1 TRBJ1-5 TRBV5-5 NA TGTGCCAGCAGCAACAAGCCGGGACAGGCCTCAGGAGCCCAGCATTTT CASSNKPGQASGAQHF
TRBD1 TRBJ2-2 TRBV27 NA TGTGCCAGCAGTAGGGGGCAGGGCACCGGGGAGCTGTTTTTT CASSRGQGTGELFF
NA TRBJ1-5 TRBV7-9 once TGTGCCAGCAGCTTAGGTCTAGGACAGTCCAATCAGCCCCAGCATTTT CASSLGLGQSNQPQHF
NA TRBJ2-7 TRBV29-1 NA TGCAGCGCCGCACTGGACAGCGTCCACGAGCAGTACTTC CSAALDSVHEQYF
TRBD2 TRBJ2-3 TRBV28 NA TGTGCCAGCAGTTTAAGGTTGGGGGGGACTAGCGGGAGAGGCGATACGCAGTATTTT CASSLRLGGTSGRGDTQYF
NA TRBJ2-7 TRBV7-7 NA TGTGCTAGCAGCTTAGAGGAGGCAGGCGAGCAGTACTTC CASSLEEAGEQYF
NA TRBJ2-4 TRBV12-1 NA TGTGCCAGCAGCTTTGCGTCCGTTTTCGTACTAGCCAAAAACATTCAGTACTTC CASSFASVFVLAKNIQYF
NA TRBJ2-3 TRBV12-5 NA TGTGCTAGTGGTTTTGGGGAGGCAAGAGATACGCAGTATTTT CASGFGEARDTQYF
NA TRBJ2-7 TRBV12-3/TRBV12-4 NA TGTGCCAGCAAGGAGGAGGGGAACTACGAGCAGTACTTC CASKEEGNYEQYF
NA TRBJ2-4 TRBV5-1 NA TGCGCCAGCAGCTTGCTCCCTACGCTAGCCAAAAACATTCAGTACTTC CASSLLPTLAKNIQYF
TRBD2 TRBJ2-2 TRBV4-3 NA TGCGCCAGCAGCCTCGGGACTAGCGGAACCGGGGAGCTGTTTTTT CASSLGTSGTGELFF
TRBD1 TRBJ1-1 TRBV3-1/TRBV3-2 NA TGTGCCAGCAGCTCGGTAAGGACAGGGAACACTGAAGCTTTCTTT CASSSVRTGNTEAFF
NA TRBJ1-2 TRBV2 once TGTGCCAGCAGCCGTTATAACTATGGCTACACCTTC CASSRYNYGYTF
NA TRBJ1-6 TRBV27 NA TGTGCCAGCAGTTTAGTAGACAGGTATAATTCACCCCTCCACTTT CASSLVDRYNSPLHF
NA TRBJ2-1 TRBV15 NA TGTGCCACCAGCAGAAAACAGGGCAATGAGCAGTTCTTC CATSRKQGNEQFF
TRBD1 TRBJ1-2 TRBV5-1 NA TGCGCCAGCAGCTATGGACAGGTGAACTCCGAATACCTCTATGGCTACACCTTC CASSYGQVNSEYLYGYTF
TRBD2 TRBJ2-5 TRBV11-2 NA TGTGCCAGCAGCAGAGGACTAGCGGGGGGAGGCCTATCTTTCGCGACCCAGTACTTC CASSRGLAGGGLSFATQYF
TRBD2 TRBJ2-3 TRBV6-5 NA TGTGCCAGCAGTTACGGTCGGGAGGCCCAAACGCAGTATTTT CASSYGREAQTQYF
NA TRBJ2-7 TRBV28 NA TGTGCCAGCAGTTCCACGGCACCTAGCCCCTACGAGCAGTACTTC CASSSTAPSPYEQYF
TRBD1 TRBJ1-4 TRBV7-9 NA TGTGCCAGCAGCTTCGGGACAGGGCCCGTTGGTGGCTCCGAAAAACTGTTTTTT CASSFGTGPVGGSEKLFF
TRBD1 TRBJ2-7 TRBV6-2/TRBV6-3 once TGTGCCAGCAGCCCACCGGGACAGCTGTTCCGCCTGTACTTC CASSPPGQLFRLYF
TRBD1 TRBJ2-1 TRBV11-2 many TGTGCCAGCAGCGAAAACAGGGGTTACAATGAGCAGTTCTTC CASSENRGYNEQFF
TRBD2 TRBJ2-3 TRBV11-2 NA TGTGCCAGCAGCTTAGATCCTCGGGGGACTAGCGGGTTCACAGATACGCAGTATTTT CASSLDPRGTSGFTDTQYF
TRBD2 TRBJ2-1 TRBV9 once TGTGCCAGCAGTCCAGGACTAGCGGGAGGATGGGAGCAGTTCTTC CASSPGLAGGWEQFF
TRBD2 TRBJ2-5 TRBV2 once TGTGCCAGCGATCGAGGGGGGATTACTAGCGGTCAAGAGACCCAGTACTTC CASDRGGITSGQETQYF
NA TRBJ1-2 TRBV7-9 NA TGTGCCAGCAGCTTAGATTCGGTTAGTGGTGGCTACACCTTC CASSLDSVSGGYTF
NA TRBJ1-1 TRBV3-1/TRBV3-2 NA TGTGCCAGCAGCCAAGTGGGTTCAGGGCAAGCTTTCTTT CASSQVGSGQAFF
NA TRBJ2-5 TRBV11-1 NA TGTGCCAGCTCCATGCGGGGTCGAGAGACCCAGTACTTC CASSMRGRETQYF
TRBD2 TRBJ2-1 TRBV10-2 NA TGCGCCAGCAGTGAAACTAGCGGGCATGAGCAGTTCTTC CASSETSGHEQFF
NA TRBJ2-5 TRBV6-2/TRBV6-3 NA TGTGCCAGCAGCTTCGGACTATCCCGAGAGACCCAGTACTTC CASSFGLSRETQYF